The subject of this entry is one T cell receptor beta chain. Its cognate antigen has yet to be identified. Per-nucleotide qualities are absent, and no much larger clonotype sits a single base away. The CDR3 goes from the cysteine to the phenylalanine over 13 residues. Only the CDR3 part of the read is kept: 39 bases, read in frame from the first base. The germline V gene (reference sequence) sets CDR1 to SEHNR and CDR2 to FQNEAQ. Between the V and J ends, shortened by 1 base and 2 bases respectively, the junction contains 4 bases. This sample is part of a study of follicular helper T cells after annual influenza vaccination (dated by TCRdb to about 2017). Looking at the study overall: Blood was collected on days 0, 7 and 28 after each seasonal influenza vaccination. To study recall of cTfh clones, some subjects were followed through successive annual vaccinations in the 2013-2014, 2014-2015 and 2015-2016 seasons. One week after vaccination, a second recruited cohort of 12 to 13 subjects (Table S1) displayed a similar ICOS+CD38+ cTfh response. Multi-year samples were obtained from roughly 6 subjects, with two vaccination seasons covered for a few subjects and three seasons covered for two subjects. The 2013-2014 samples were cryopreserved, while the 2015 samples were processed right after collection.

The library was obtained by the immunoSEQ multiplex PCR assay. Adaptive Biotechnologies carried out TCRB amplification, library preparation, sequencing and preliminary bioinformatics at Survey level resolution. The authors' pipeline ran thus. Clonality was calculated in R as 1 minus normalized Shannon entropy, and the Gini index was calculated with the R package ineq. Overlap score was defined as the summed counts of shared sequences divided by the total counts of all sequences in both compared samples. The significance of shared clonotypes was tested with Fisher's exact test, assuming a theoretical repertoire of 10^7 TCRB sequences. This immuneACCESS table, as held by TCRdb, lists in-frame sequences with V and J called but not all clones. Of the missing ones, under half trace to an unresolved V gene in checked studies; the others have no known cause. V and J calls plus clone size are reproduced from that table; the DNA served to infer D and trimming. Within this sample are over 12,000 clones, with 84% of them counted one time only. The ten biggest clones cover 0.25% to 0.35% of the sample.

The time point label, as the study defines it: 2014-2015 season, pre-vaccination. Adults were given seasonal inactivated influenza vaccine (Fluvarix), and sorted blood CD4 subsets were followed by TCRB sequencing before and after vaccination. To be eligible, subjects had to be community-dwelling and could not have received an influenza vaccine during the previous 6 months. Influenza vaccine contraindications, substance abuse, HIV/AIDS, active malignancy, immunomodulatory medication and active illness such as respiratory infection were included among the exclusion criteria. Between roughly 35 and 100 mL of blood was sampled per time point. Ficoll-Paque PLUS or SepMate separation was used to isolate PBMC. As a non-Tfh subset for comparison, CXCR5- memory CD4 T cells were sorted. Before DNA was extracted, the cell subsets were sorted from PBMC using a BD FACS Aria. Results and caveats for the whole study, not just this receptor: With successive annual vaccinations, a recurrent oligoclonal ICOS+CD38+ cTfh response was recalled, and this response contained tetramer and AIM influenza-specific clonotypes. Day 7 ICOS+CD38+ clones were most often found later in ICOS-CD38- cTfh, suggesting that subset may serve as a memory reservoir. Rare clonotypes could not be sampled because productive TCRB sequences were recovered from only roughly 8.5-22% of the analyzed cells. ICOS+CD38+ cTfh clonality correlated with the frequency of that population, and its change correlated with the change in circulating plasmablast frequency. Undersampling of the much larger non-cTfh compartments could not be excluded when assessing influenza clone enrichment.

The source is an adult who received the influenza vaccine. Sequencing used CXCR5- memory CD4+ T cells sorted from blood, obtained on the day of influenza vaccination. The cell subset or site label corresponds to: CXCR5- memory CD4 T cells. Recombination joined TRBV7-9 with TRBJ2-3; the D gene remains uncertain. CDR3 loop: CASSLGSTDTQYF. The DNA is as follows: TGTGCCAGCAGCTTAGGGTCCACAGATACGCAGTATTTT. Beyond the CDR3, the reference TRBV7-9 and TRBJ2-3 genes provide the residues; the full variable domain reads: DTGVSQNPRHKITKRGQNVTFRCDPISEHNRLYWYRQTLGQGPEFLTYFQNEAQLEKSRLLSDRFSAERPKGSFSTLEIQRTEQGDSAMYLCASSLGSTDTQYFGPGTRLTVL.